The next 26 T cell receptor beta chains were all read from a single sample in a study of T cell repertoires in cytomegalovirus infection. TCRdb independently ran MiXCR on the reads; one entry per CDR3 protein. Among fewer than 1,000,000 distinct CDR3 sequences listed, approximately 31% were seen once. No antigen has been assigned to these receptors. The material sequenced was cultured CD8+ T cells from PBMCs, taken from culture after CMV antigen stimulation. The source of these receptors is a human donor in good health (CMV status not recorded). Some clones in this sample may be carry-over from other donors' samples.

As for this clonotype: A read error may be the cause here, since a much bigger clone is one base away. The V gene is TRBV12-3 or TRBV12-4, the J gene TRBJ1-5; D possibly uses TRBD1 or TRBD2 (5 bases each). The assigned J gene may be wrong: the sequence end matches TRBJ2-3 better. CDR3 length equals 13 residues. The CDR3 DNA reads as TGTGCCAGCAGTCCGGGACCCCGCCGGCCCCAGTATTTT. Amino acids: CASSPGPRRPQYF.

This clonotype was observed a handful of times. The chain is built from TRBV27 and TRBJ1-6, with D possibly being TRBD1 (5 bases). Trimming shortened V by 9 bases and J by 7 bases, and 16 bases separated the two germline ends. Looked up from germline, CDR1 is MNHEY and CDR2 is SMNVEV (reference sequence). This CDR3 has 14 residues. The CDR3 loop reads CASTPGTENSPLHF. Written as DNA, the CDR3 is TGTGCCAGTACCCCAGGGACCGAGAATTCACCCCTCCACTTT.

This clonotype was detected a few times. This sequence joins TRBV7-9 and TRBJ2-5; weak D call: TRBD2 (6 bases). Trimming took off 5 bases at V and 2 bases at J, with 15 bases between the two ends. CDR3 size: 15 residues. Looked up from germline, CDR1 is SEHNR and CDR2 is FQNEAQ (reference sequence). The CDR3, as DNA: TGTGCCAGCAGCCCAGGGACTGTGGTTCAAGAGACCCAGTACTTC. This codes for CASSPGTVVQETQYF.

This sequence joins TRBV27 and TRBJ2-3, with D unresolved. The CDR3 extends over 16 amino acids. Germline V CDR1 and CDR2: MNHEY, SMNVEV (reference sequence). V dropped 5 bases and J dropped 4 bases, with 19 bases sitting between them. The CDR3 DNA reads as TGTGCCAGCAGTCCGACCGCCCACAGTGGTGCAGATACGCAGTATTTT. This encodes CASSPTAHSGADTQYF.

V and J are TRBV6-6 and TRBJ1-4; D is uncertain. Germline V gene sequence: CDR1 MNHNY, CDR2 SVGAGI (reference sequence). The CDR3 runs 16 residues. V lost 0 bases, J lost 6 bases, and 14 bases lay in between. CDR3: CASSYSKGREYEKLFF. The CDR3 DNA reads TGTGCCAGCAGTTACTCGAAGGGCAGAGAGTATGAAAAACTGTTTTTT.

This clonotype occurred once. The chain carries TRBV6-1 and TRBJ2-7, with 9 bases identical to TRBD1. The CDR3 has 14 amino acids. Per the germline V gene, CDR1 is MNHNS and CDR2 is SASEGT. V was pared by 4 bases and J by 3 bases, with 4 bases of the junction left unmatched. In nucleotides, the CDR3 is TGTGCCAGCAGTGCCCGGACAGGGGACTACGAGCAGTACGTC. It is translated as CASSARTGDYEQYV.

This clonotype has a count of ten or more. This sequence joins TRBV28 and TRBJ1-2; D is possibly TRBD1 (6 bases). Germline V gene data show CDR1 as MDHEN and CDR2 as SYDVKM. Trimming removed 3 bases at V and 8 bases at J, with 13 bases between. This CDR3 is 13 amino acids long. The CDR3 DNA reads as TGTGCCAGCAGTTTTTTAGGGGGAGGAGGCTACACCTTC. It specifies CASSFLGGGGYTF.

This clonotype was observed once. Mismatch with germline at one junction end may stem from a read error. The CDR3 DNA sequence: TGTGCCAGCAGCCAAGATCAGGGAGGAAACTCCTATGGCTACACCTTC. This encodes CASSQDQGGNSYGYTF. The genes are TRBV4-1 and TRBJ1-2, with D possibly being TRBD1 (5 bases). In germline, CDR1 is MGHRA, CDR2 YSYEKL. The CDR3 is made up of 16 amino acids.

This clonotype was counted a few times. The chain couples TRBV7-3 to TRBJ2-3; a weak D match, TRBD2 (5 bases). CDR1 and CDR2 (germline): SGHTA, FQGTGA. The CDR3 runs to 17 residues. Trimming pared 5 bases from V and 0 bases from J, leaving 18 bases between. The CDR3 loop reads CASSPLSEASSTDTQYF. The CDR3 bases are TGTGCCAGCAGCCCCTTATCGGAGGCGTCTAGCACAGATACGCAGTATTTT.

At least ten counts were recorded for this clonotype. The V gene is TRBV7-9, the J gene TRBJ2-5; D is undetermined. The ends were cut back, 5 bases at V and 5 bases at J, with 21 bases in the middle. CDR3 length equals 16 residues. The V gene's germline CDR1 is SEHNR and CDR2 FQNEAQ (reference sequence). The CDR3 nucleotides are TGTGCCAGCAGCCTCCGAGGTAGCCCTGAGAGGGAGACCCAGTACTTC. This translates into CASSLRGSPERETQYF. Based on the CDR3 plus reference TRBV7-9 and TRBJ2-5, the full variable domain is DTGVSQNPRHKITKRGQNVTFRCDPISEHNRLYWYRQTLGQGPEFLTYFQNEAQLEKSRLLSDRFSAERPKGSFSTLEIQRTEQGDSAMYLCASSLRGSPERETQYFGPGTRLLVL.

This chain uses TRBV4-1 with TRBJ2-7; 7 nucleotides match TRBD1. CDR1 MGHRA and CDR2 YSYEKL come from the germline V gene. Trimming took 1 base from V and 4 from J; bases not matched to a gene: 7. The CDR3 has 15 residues. CDR3 DNA: TGCGCCAGCAGCCAAGGTGCAGGGGGAAGATACGAGCAGTACTTC. Protein: CASSQGAGGRYEQYF.

The V gene is TRBV19, the J gene TRBJ1-1; 10 bases map to TRBD1. This CDR3 is 14 amino acids long. V was clipped by 7 bases and J by 7 bases; unmatched bases: 9. CDR1 and CDR2 (germline): LNHDA, SQIVND (reference sequence). CDR3 loop: CASTSGTGAGEAFF. CDR3 in DNA: TGTGCCAGTACCTCCGGGACAGGGGCCGGTGAAGCTTTCTTT.

The V call is TRBV19, the J call TRBJ1-2; the match to TRBD1 covers 7 bases. The CDR3 loop spans 14 amino acids. V dropped 7 bases and J dropped 4; count of bases not matched to a gene: 9. Germline CDR1 LNHDA, CDR2 SQIVND (reference sequence). CDR3 region: CASTPRTGSYGYTF. CDR3 nucleotide sequence: TGTGCCAGTACCCCTCGGACAGGAAGCTATGGCTACACCTTC.

As for this clonotype: At one of its ends the junction is not consistent with the germline gene, which may arise from a read error. The chain carries TRBV7-6 and TRBJ1-2; 9 bases line up with TRBD1. The CDR3 covers 13 residues. Germline CDR1 and CDR2: SGHVS and FNYEAQ. CDR3 in amino acids: CACSAQGAIGYTF. DNA for the CDR3: TGTGCCTGCAGCGCACAGGGGGCGATAGGCTACACCTTC.

CDR3 nucleotide sequence: TGTGCCAGCAGTTACTCGGCGCGGGGCTTGCTGTATTTT. Translating gives CASSYSARGLLYF. J is TRBJ2-3 and V is TRBV6-5, with D possibly matching TRBD2 (6 bases). The CDR3 contains 13 residues. The V end was cut by 0 bases, the J end by 14 bases, with 15 bases between. Germline CDR1 MNHEY, CDR2 SVGAGI.

This chain joins TRBV7-9 and TRBJ2-7; perhaps TRBD2 as D (6 bases). Trimming took off 1 base at V and 3 bases at J, with 13 bases between the two ends. The CDR3 consists of 15 residues. Germline V gives CDR1 SEHNR, CDR2 FQNEAQ (reference sequence). CDR3 loop: CASSLGGDRVYEQYV. CDR3 DNA: TGTGCCAGCAGCTTAGGCGGGGATCGCGTCTACGAGCAGTACGTC.

This clonotype was picked up a small number of times. This chain uses TRBV6-1 with TRBJ2-1; no definite D call. There are 15 residues in the CDR3. Trimming took off 0 bases at V and 5 bases at J, with 11 bases between the two ends. Germline values: CDR1 MNHNS, CDR2 SASEGT. CDR3 in DNA: TGTGCCAGCAGTGAAGCTCCTTCGATGGACAATGAGCAGTTCTTC. This translates into CASSEAPSMDNEQFF.

This clonotype occurred a few times. The CDR3 region is CASSRRTVHAGELFF. The DNA for the CDR3 is TGTGCCAGCAGCCGCCGGACAGTTCACGCCGGGGAGCTGTTTTTT. The V and J genes are TRBV7-6 and TRBJ2-2; perhaps TRBD1 as D (6 bases). This CDR3 has 15 residues. The germline V and J ends were trimmed by 5 bases and 6 bases, with 16 bases remaining between them. Per the germline V gene, CDR1 is SGHVS and CDR2 is FNYEAQ.

The chain recombines TRBV19 with TRBJ2-3, with D perhaps being TRBD1 or TRBD2 (5 bases each). The CDR3 spans 12 residues. CDR1 and CDR2 from the germline V gene are LNHDA and SQIVND (reference sequence). The V and J ends lost 8 bases and 5 bases respectively, with 11 bases between them. The CDR3 DNA reads as TGTGCCAGTCGGCGAGGGGAAGATACGCAGTATTTT. As protein: CASRRGEDTQYF.

This chain connects TRBV4-1 to TRBJ2-1; the D gene could be TRBD1 or TRBD2 (5 bases each). CDR1 and CDR2 from the germline V gene are MGHRA and YSYEKL. With 2 bases removed from V and 1 base from J, the gap between germline ends came to 9 bases. This CDR3 has 15 amino acids. In DNA form, the CDR3 reads TGCGCCAGCAGCCAATGGGACGTTTCCTACAATGAGCAGTTCTTC. Translated: CASSQWDVSYNEQFF.

The CDR3 here is CASSGGDRGPIYGYTF. Written as DNA, the CDR3 is TGTGCCAGCAGTGGGGGGGACAGGGGGCCGATCTATGGCTACACCTTC. The V call is TRBV27, the J call TRBJ1-2; 12 bases align to TRBD1. This CDR3 spans 16 amino acids. The V segment lost 5 bases and the J segment 4 bases; nucleotides outside the gene matches: 8. The V gene's germline CDR1 is MNHEY and CDR2 SMNVEV (reference sequence).

This clonotype was counted a few times. The genes are TRBV7-8 and TRBJ1-1; TRBD1 matches 7 bases. The CDR3 is 14 residues long. The ends lost 1 base at V and 4 bases at J; junction bases unmatched: 3. Germline V gene data show CDR1 as SGHVS and CDR2 as FQNEAQ. The CDR3 bases are TGTGCCAGCAGCTTAGAGACAGGGCCCACTGAAGCTTTCTTT. It translates to CASSLETGPTEAFF.

In its sample, this clonotype was seen a few times. This sequence joins TRBV6-5 and TRBJ1-1; tentative D call: TRBD1 (6 bases). The ends were cut back, 5 bases at V and 4 bases at J, with 14 bases in the middle. Germline V gene data show CDR1 as MNHEY and CDR2 as SVGAGI. The CDR3 has 14 residues. The CDR3 nucleotides read TGTGCCAGCAGTCCCCAGGGGAGGGGCACTGAAGCTTTCTTT. Its protein is CASSPQGRGTEAFF.

Remarks on this clonotype: A much larger clone lies one base from this, so it may be a read error. This chain uses TRBV7-4 with TRBJ1-5; D perhaps matches TRBD1 (5 bases). This CDR3 is 11 amino acids long. Germline values: CDR1 SGHVT, CDR2 SQSDAQ. The DNA for the CDR3 is TGTGTCAGCGGACAAAGGCAGCCCCAGCATTTT. It yields the protein CVSGQRQPQHF.

This clonotype was counted a few times. The chain carries TRBV4-1 and TRBJ2-2; D not certain. Germline values: CDR1 MGHRA, CDR2 YSYEKL. CDR3 size: 14 residues. Between the trimmed V and J ends, which lost 3 bases and 2 bases, there was a span of 7 bases. The CDR3 coding sequence is TGCGCCAGCAGCCAGGTCGTAAACACCGGGGAGCTGTTTTTT. Translation gives CASSQVVNTGELFF.

This clonotype was found a few times. This chain connects TRBV6-2 or TRBV6-3 to TRBJ2-2; 11 bases agree with TRBD2. The CDR3 length is 15 residues. The V gene's germline CDR1 is MNHEY and CDR2 SVGEGT. With 6 bases clipped from V and 3 bases from J, the junction kept 3 bases outside the gene matches. The CDR3: CASRLAGGDTGELFF. DNA of the CDR3: TGTGCCAGCAGATTAGCGGGGGGGGACACCGGGGAGCTGTTTTTT.